Below, 10 T cell receptor beta chains from the same sample are listed, as sequenced in a study of molecular identifiers for immune sequencing clone quantification. TCRdb used MiXCR to reprocess the PCR reads, holding one entry per CDR3 protein. Here the sample spans over 8,000 distinct CDR3 sequences, roughly 19% being singletons. Sequencing was performed on naive CD8+ T cells from blood, with Jurkat cell RNA spiked in. The subset here: FACS-sorted CD8+CD4-CCR7+CD45RA+ naive T cells. These receptor sequences come from a human donor in good health. Some libraries in this study had Jurkat cell RNA spiked in.

This clonotype qualifies as medium-sized. V is TRBV5-1 and J is TRBJ2-7, with 12 positions matching TRBD2. CDR1 SGHRS and CDR2 YFSETQ come from the germline V gene. The CDR3 runs to 14 residues. V was clipped by 8 bases and J by 5 bases; unmatched bases: 8. In DNA, the CDR3 is TGCGCCAGTACCCTAGCGGGAGGGAGCAACGAGCAGTACTTC. It is translated as CASTLAGGSNEQYF. Full variable domain (remainder filled in from reference TRBV5-1 and TRBJ2-7): KAGVTQTPRYLIKTRGQQVTLSCSPISGHRSVSWYQQTPGQGLQFLFEYFSETQRNKGNFPGRFSGRQFSNSRSEMNVSTLELGDSALYLCASTLAGGSNEQYFGPGTRLTVT.

As for this clonotype: This may come from a read error, since a much larger clone is one base off. The chain is built from TRBV27 and TRBJ2-3; 8 bases agree with TRBD2. The CDR3 runs 16 residues. Germline values: CDR1 MNHEY, CDR2 SMNVEV (reference sequence). As DNA, the CDR3 is TGTGCCAGCAGTTTATTGACTAGCGCATCCACAGGTACGCAGTATTTT. This sequence encodes CASSLLTSASTGTQYF.

In this sample, this clonotype is medium-sized (0.01 to 0.1%). The chain employs TRBV7-8 and TRBJ2-5; no clear D gene. This CDR3 is built from 17 residues. CDR1 is SGHVS and CDR2 is FQNEAQ in the germline V gene. Trimming cost V 2 bases and J 3 bases, with 19 bases left between them. The CDR3 region has the DNA TGTGCCAGCAGCTTACCGTACGACTGGACGGAAGAAGAGACCCAGTACTTC. This encodes CASSLPYDWTEEETQYF.

By share, this clonotype counts as medium-sized (0.01 to 0.1%). This sequence joins TRBV20-1 and TRBJ1-1, with unresolved D. In germline, CDR1 is DFQATT, CDR2 SNEGSKA (reference sequence). The CDR3 is 16 residues long. Trimming cost V 2 bases and J 7 bases, with 23 bases left between them. CDR3 bases: TGCAGTGCTAGATCGGCGGTTATTTCGGGGAGGGTTGAAGCTTTCTTT. This codes for CSARSAVISGRVEAFF.

This clonotype was seen many times. This sequence joins TRBV28 and TRBJ1-1; D unclear. V shed 3 bases and J shed 4 bases, with 9 bases lying between them. The germline gives CDR1 MDHEN, CDR2 SYDVKM. The CDR3 length is 13 residues. The CDR3: CASSFRGATEAFF. The DNA for the CDR3 is TGTGCCAGCAGTTTCCGGGGTGCCACTGAAGCTTTCTTT.

This clonotype was found a few times. The chain couples TRBV28 to TRBJ2-1; TRBD2 matches 7 bases. J gave up 6 bases and V 3 bases, and 8 bases lay outside the gene matches. Germline values: CDR1 MDHEN, CDR2 SYDVKM. The CDR3 length is 15 residues. The CDR3 is CASSLMAGVLNEQFF. The CDR3 coding sequence is TGTGCCAGCAGTTTGATGGCGGGAGTACTCAATGAGCAGTTCTTC.

The genes are TRBV4-2 and TRBJ2-1; 13 nucleotides match TRBD2. After removal of 0 bases from V and 9 bases from J, the junction contained 5 bases not matched to a gene. There are 16 residues in the CDR3. Germline-derived CDR1 and CDR2 are LGHNA and YNFKEQ. CDR3 sequence: CASSQELAGGFVEQFF. DNA of the CDR3: TGTGCCAGCAGCCAAGAACTAGCGGGAGGGTTCGTTGAGCAGTTCTTC.

This clonotype was seen only a few times. CDR3 loop: CASSLTGYEQYF. The CDR3 DNA follows: TGTGCCAGCAGTTTAACAGGCTACGAGCAGTACTTC. The genes are TRBV27 and TRBJ2-7, with D possibly TRBD1 on 5 matching bases. With 2 bases removed from V and 3 bases from J, the gap between germline ends came to 5 bases. CDR1 and CDR2 (germline): MNHEY, SMNVEV (reference sequence). This CDR3 is built from 12 residues.

This clonotype has only a few counts. One end of the junction is discordant with germline, which a read error may explain. This sequence joins TRBV20-1 and TRBJ2-3, with TRBD1 matching 10 bases. The CDR3 consists of 15 residues. The germline V gene has CDR1 DFQATT and CDR2 SNEGSKA (reference sequence). The DNA of the CDR3 is TGCAGTGCTAGATCCTGGGACAGGGGCACAGATACGCGGTATTTT. It codes for CSARSWDRGTDTRYF.

This clonotype has a count of ten or more. This sequence joins TRBV6-2 or TRBV6-3 and TRBJ1-1; weak D call: TRBD1 (6 bases). This CDR3 has 15 residues. Trimming stripped 4 bases from V and 1 base from J, with 13 bases between. From germline, CDR1 is MNHEY and CDR2 SVGEGT. The CDR3 loop is CASSSPWGPNTEAFF. For the CDR3, the DNA is TGTGCCAGCAGTTCCCCCTGGGGGCCGAACACTGAAGCTTTCTTT.